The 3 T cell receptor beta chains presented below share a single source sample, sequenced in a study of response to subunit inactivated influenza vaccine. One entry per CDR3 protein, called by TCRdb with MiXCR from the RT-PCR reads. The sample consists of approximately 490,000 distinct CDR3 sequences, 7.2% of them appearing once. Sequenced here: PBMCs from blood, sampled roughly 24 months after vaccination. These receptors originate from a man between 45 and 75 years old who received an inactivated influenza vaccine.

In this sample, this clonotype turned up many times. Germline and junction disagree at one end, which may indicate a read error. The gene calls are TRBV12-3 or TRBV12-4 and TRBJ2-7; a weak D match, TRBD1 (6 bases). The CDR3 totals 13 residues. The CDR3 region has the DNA TGTGCCAGCAGCTTAGGGGGACCCTACGAGCAGTACTTC. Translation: CASSLGGPYEQYF.

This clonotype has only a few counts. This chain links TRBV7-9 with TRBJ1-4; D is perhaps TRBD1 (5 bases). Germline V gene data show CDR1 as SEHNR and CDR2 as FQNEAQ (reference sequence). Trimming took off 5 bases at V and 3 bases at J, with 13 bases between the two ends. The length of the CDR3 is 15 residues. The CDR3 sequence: CASSPQGIANEKLFF. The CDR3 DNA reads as TGTGCCAGCAGCCCCCAGGGAATAGCTAATGAAAAACTGTTTTTT.

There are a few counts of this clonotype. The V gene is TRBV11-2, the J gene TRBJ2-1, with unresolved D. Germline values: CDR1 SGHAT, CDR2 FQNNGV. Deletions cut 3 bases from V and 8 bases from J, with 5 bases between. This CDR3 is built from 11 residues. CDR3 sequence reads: CASSFIHEQFF. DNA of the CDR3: TGTGCCAGCAGCTTTATCCATGAGCAGTTCTTC.